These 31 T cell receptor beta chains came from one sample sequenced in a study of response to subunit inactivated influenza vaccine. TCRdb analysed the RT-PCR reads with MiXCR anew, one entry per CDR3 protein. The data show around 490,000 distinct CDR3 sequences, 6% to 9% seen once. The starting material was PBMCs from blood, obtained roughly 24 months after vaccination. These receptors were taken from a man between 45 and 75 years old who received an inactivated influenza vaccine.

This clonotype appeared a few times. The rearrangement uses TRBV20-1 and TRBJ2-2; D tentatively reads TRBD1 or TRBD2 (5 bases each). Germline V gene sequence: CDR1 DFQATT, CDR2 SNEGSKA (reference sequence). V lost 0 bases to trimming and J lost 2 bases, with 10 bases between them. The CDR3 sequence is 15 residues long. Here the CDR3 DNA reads TGCAGTGCTAGAGAGTGGGGACGAAACACCGGGGAGCTGTTTTTT. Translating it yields CSAREWGRNTGELFF.

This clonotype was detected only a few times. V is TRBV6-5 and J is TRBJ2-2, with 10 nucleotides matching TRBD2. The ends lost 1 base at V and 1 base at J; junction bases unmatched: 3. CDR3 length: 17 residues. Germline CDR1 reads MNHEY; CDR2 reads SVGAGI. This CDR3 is CASSYYASGRNTGELFF. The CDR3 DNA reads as TGTGCCAGCAGTTACTACGCTAGCGGGAGGAACACCGGGGAGCTGTTTTTT.

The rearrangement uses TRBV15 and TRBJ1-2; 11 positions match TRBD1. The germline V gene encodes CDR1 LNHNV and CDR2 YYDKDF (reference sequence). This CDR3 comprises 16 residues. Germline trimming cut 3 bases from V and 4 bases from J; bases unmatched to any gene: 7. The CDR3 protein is CATSRDRGRLSYGYTF. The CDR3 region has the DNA TGTGCCACCAGCAGGGACAGGGGGCGGTTGAGCTATGGCTACACCTTC.

This CDR3 is CSARRILAGELFF. The CDR3 nucleotides read TGCAGTGCTAGGAGAATTCTGGCCGGGGAGCTGTTTTTT. The chain links TRBV20-1 to TRBJ2-2; D unresolved. V was shortened by 3 bases and J by 6 bases, with 11 bases between the two germline ends. CDR3 length equals 13 residues. The germline gives CDR1 DFQATT, CDR2 SNEGSKA (reference sequence).

The CDR3 spells CASSLPTKPSSYNEQFF. In DNA, the CDR3 is TGTGCCAGCAGTTTACCGACAAAGCCGAGCTCCTACAATGAGCAGTTCTTC. The chain uses TRBV27 and TRBJ2-1; D is unclear. The CDR3 has 17 amino acids. Germline CDR1 reads MNHEY; CDR2 reads SMNVEV (reference sequence). Trimming removed 2 bases at V and 0 bases at J, with 14 bases between.

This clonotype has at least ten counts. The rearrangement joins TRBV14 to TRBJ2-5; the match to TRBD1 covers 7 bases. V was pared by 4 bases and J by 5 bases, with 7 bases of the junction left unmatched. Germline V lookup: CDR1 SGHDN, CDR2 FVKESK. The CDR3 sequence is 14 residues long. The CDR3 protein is CASSPTTGLETQYF. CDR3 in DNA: TGTGCCAGCAGCCCTACGACAGGGCTGGAGACCCAGTACTTC. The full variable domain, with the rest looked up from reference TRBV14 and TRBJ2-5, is EAGVTQFPSHSVIEKGQTVTLRCDPISGHDNLYWYRRVMGKEIKFLLHFVKESKQDESGMPNNRFLAERTGGTYSTLKVQPAELEDSGVYFCASSPTTGLETQYFGPGTRLLVL.

The CDR3 coding sequence is TGTGCCAGCACTCTGGGGGGTAGGCAAGAGACCCAGTACTTC. It codes for CASTLGGRQETQYF. The V call is TRBV12-3 or TRBV12-4, the J call TRBJ2-5; D might be TRBD2 (6 bases). The CDR3 contains 14 residues. Trimming took 7 bases from V and 2 from J, leaving 14 bases between them.

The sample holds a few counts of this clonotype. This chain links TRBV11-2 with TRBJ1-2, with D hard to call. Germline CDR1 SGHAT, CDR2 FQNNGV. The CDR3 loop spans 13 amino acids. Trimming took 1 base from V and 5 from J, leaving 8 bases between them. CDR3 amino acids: CASSLVASYGYTF. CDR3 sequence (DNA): TGTGCCAGCAGCTTAGTGGCTAGTTATGGCTACACCTTC.

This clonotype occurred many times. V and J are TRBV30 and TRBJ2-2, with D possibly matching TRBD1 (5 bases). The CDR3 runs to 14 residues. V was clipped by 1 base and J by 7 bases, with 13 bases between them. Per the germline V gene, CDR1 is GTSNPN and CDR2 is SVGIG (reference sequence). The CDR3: CAWSGRVWDGELFF. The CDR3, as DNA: TGTGCCTGGAGTGGCAGGGTATGGGACGGGGAGCTGTTTTTT.

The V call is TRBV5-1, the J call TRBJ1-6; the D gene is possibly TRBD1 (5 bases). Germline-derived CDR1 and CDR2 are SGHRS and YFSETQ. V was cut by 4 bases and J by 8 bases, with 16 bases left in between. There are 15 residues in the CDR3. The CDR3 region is CASSPTTGTYSPLHF. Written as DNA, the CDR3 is TGCGCCAGCAGCCCCACCACAGGAACCTATTCACCCCTCCACTTT.

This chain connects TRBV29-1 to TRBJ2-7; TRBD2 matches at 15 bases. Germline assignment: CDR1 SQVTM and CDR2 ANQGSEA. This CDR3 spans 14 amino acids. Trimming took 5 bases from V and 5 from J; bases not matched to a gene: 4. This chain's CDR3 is CSVLGTSGRNEQYF. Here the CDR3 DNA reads TGCAGCGTTCTTGGGACTAGCGGGAGGAACGAGCAGTACTTC.

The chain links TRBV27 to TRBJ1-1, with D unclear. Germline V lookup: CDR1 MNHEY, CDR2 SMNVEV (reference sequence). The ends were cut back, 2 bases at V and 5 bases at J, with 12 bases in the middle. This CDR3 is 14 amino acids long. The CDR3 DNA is TGTGCCAGCAGTTTAACCCCCGGTGGTACTGAAGCTTTCTTT. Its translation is CASSLTPGGTEAFF.

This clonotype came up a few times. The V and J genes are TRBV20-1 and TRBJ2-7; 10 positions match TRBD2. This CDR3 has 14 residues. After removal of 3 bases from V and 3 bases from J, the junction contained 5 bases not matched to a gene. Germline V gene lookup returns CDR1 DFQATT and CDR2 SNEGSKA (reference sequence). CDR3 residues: CSARWLAGVYEQYF. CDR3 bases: TGCAGTGCTAGGTGGCTAGCGGGAGTCTACGAGCAGTACTTC.

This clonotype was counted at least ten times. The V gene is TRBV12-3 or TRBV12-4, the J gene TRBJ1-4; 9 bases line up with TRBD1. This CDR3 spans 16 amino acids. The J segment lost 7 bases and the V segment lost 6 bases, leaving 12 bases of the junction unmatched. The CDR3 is CASRLGPGQGTEKLFF. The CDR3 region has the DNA TGTGCCAGCAGACTAGGGCCGGGACAGGGTACTGAAAAACTGTTTTTT.

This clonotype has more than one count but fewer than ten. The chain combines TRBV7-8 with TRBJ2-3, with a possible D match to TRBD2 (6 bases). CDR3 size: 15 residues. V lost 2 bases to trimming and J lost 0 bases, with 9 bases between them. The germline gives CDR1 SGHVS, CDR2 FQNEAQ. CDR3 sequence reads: CASSLWGVSTDTQYF. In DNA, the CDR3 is TGTGCCAGCAGCTTATGGGGGGTTAGCACAGATACGCAGTATTTT. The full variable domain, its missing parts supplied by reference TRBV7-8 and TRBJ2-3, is GAGVSQSPRYKVAKRGQDVALRCDPISGHVSLFWYQQALGQGPEFLTYFQNEAQLDKSGLPSDRFFAERPEGSVSTLKIQRTQQEDSAVYLCASSLWGVSTDTQYFGPGTRLTVL.

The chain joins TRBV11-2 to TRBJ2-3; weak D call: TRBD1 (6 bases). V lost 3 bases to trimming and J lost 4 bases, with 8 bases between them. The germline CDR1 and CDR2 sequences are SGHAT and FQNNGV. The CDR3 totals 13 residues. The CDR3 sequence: CASSFWGPDTQYF. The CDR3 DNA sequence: TGTGCCAGCAGCTTTTGGGGGCCAGATACGCAGTATTTT.

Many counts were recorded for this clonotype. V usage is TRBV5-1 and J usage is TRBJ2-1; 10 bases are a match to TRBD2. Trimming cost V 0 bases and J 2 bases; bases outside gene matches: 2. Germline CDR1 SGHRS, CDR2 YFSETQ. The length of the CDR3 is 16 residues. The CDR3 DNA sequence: TGCGCCAGCAGCTTGGATAGCGGGGGGCCCTACAATGAGCAGTTCTTC. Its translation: CASSLDSGGPYNEQFF.

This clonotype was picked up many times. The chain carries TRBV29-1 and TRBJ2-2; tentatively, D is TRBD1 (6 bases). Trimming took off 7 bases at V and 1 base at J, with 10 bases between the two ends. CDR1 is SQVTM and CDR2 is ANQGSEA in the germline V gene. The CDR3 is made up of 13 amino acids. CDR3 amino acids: CSGVRGNTGELFF. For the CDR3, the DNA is TGCAGCGGAGTCAGGGGGAACACCGGGGAGCTGTTTTTT.

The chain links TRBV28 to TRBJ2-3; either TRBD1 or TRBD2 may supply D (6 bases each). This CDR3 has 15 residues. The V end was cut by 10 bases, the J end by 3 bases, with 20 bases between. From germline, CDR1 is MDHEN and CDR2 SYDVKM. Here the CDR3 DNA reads TGTGCCACCCGGGGGACTCAGGGGTTTACAGATACGCAGTATTTT. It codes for CATRGTQGFTDTQYF.

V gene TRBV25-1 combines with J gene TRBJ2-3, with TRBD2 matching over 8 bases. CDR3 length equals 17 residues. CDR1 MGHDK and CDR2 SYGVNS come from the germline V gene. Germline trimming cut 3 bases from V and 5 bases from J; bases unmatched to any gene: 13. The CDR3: CASSDRGTRGVGDTQYF. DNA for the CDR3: TGTGCCAGCAGTGACCGCGGGACTAGAGGGGTAGGAGATACGCAGTATTTT.

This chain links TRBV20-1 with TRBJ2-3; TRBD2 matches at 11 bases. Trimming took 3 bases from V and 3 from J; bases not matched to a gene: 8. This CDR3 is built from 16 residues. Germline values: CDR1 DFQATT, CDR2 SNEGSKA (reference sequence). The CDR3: CSARAIAGGATDTQYF. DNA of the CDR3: TGCAGTGCTAGGGCAATAGCGGGAGGGGCGACAGATACGCAGTATTTT.

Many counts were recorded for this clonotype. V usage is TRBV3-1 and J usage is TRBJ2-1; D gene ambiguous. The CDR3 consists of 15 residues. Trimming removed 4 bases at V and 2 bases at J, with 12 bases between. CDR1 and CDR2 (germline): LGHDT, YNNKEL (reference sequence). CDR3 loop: CASSLRDLPYNEQFF. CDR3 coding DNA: TGTGCCAGCAGCCTTCGAGACCTACCCTACAATGAGCAGTTCTTC.

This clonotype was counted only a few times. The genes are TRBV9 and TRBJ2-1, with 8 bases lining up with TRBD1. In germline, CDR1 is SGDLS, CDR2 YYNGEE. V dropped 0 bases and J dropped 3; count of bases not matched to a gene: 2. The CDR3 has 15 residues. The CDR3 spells CASSVDTGGYNEQFF. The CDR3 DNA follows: TGTGCCAGCAGCGTAGACACAGGGGGCTACAATGAGCAGTTCTTC.

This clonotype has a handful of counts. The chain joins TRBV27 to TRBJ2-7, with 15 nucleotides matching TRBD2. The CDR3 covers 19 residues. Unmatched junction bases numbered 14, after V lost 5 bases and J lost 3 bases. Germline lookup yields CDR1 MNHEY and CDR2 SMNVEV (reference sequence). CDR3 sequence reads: CASSPKAGTSGGSHYEQYF. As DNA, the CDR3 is TGTGCCAGCAGTCCCAAGGCGGGGACTAGCGGGGGGTCCCACTACGAGCAGTACTTC.

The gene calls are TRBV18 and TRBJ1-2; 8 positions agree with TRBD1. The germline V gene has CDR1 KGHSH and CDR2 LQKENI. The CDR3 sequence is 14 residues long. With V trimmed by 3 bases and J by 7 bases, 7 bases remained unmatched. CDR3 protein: CASSPPTGVGGYTF. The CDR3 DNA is TGTGCCAGCTCACCTCCGACAGGGGTGGGTGGCTACACCTTC.

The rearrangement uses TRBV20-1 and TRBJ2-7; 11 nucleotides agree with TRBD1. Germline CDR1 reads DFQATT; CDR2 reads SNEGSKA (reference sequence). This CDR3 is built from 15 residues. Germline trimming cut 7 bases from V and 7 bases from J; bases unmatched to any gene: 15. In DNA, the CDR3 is TGCAGTGGGCCTGTAGGACAGGGGGCGTCGGGGGAGCAGTACTTC. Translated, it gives CSGPVGQGASGEQYF.

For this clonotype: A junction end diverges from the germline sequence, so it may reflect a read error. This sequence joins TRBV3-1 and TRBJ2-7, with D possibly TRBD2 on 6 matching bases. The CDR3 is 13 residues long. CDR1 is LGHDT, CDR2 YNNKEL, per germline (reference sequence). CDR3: CASNQAGTLEQYF. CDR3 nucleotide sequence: TGTGCCAGCAACCAAGCTGGGACTTTAGAGCAGTACTTC.

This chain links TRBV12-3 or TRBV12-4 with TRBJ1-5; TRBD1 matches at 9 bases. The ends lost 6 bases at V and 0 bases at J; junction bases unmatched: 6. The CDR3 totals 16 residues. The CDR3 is CASRGQGSYSNQPQHF. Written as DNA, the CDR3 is TGTGCCAGCAGAGGACAGGGGAGTTATAGCAATCAGCCCCAGCATTTT.

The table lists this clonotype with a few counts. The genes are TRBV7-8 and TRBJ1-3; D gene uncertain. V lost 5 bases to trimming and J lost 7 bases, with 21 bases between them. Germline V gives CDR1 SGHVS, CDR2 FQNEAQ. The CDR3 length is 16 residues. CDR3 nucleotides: TGTGCCAGCAGCCAAGAGGCCAAGAGTGTTGGGAACACCATATATTTT. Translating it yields CASSQEAKSVGNTIYF.

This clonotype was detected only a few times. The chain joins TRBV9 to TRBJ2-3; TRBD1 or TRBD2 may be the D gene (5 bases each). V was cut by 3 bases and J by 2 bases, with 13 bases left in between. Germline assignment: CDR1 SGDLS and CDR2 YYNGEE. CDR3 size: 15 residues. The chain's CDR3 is CASSAGTANTDTQYF. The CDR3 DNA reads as TGTGCCAGCAGCGCCGGGACGGCCAACACAGATACGCAGTATTTT.

CDR3 DNA sequence: TGTGCCAGCAGTGGATCGGGGAACTATGGCTACACCTTC. Amino acids: CASSGSGNYGYTF. The genes are TRBV2 and TRBJ1-2, with D unclear. The CDR3 is made up of 13 amino acids. Germline values: CDR1 SNHLY, CDR2 FYNNEI. The V gene lost 4 bases and the J gene lost 2 bases, with 8 bases spanning the gap. Full variable domain (outside the CDR3, taken from reference TRBV2 and TRBJ1-2): EPEVTQTPSHQVTQMGQEVILRCVPISNHLYFYWYRQILGQKVEFLVSFYNNEISEKSEIFDDQFSVERPDGSNFTLKIRSTKLEDSAMYFCASSGSGNYGYTFGSGTRLTVV.